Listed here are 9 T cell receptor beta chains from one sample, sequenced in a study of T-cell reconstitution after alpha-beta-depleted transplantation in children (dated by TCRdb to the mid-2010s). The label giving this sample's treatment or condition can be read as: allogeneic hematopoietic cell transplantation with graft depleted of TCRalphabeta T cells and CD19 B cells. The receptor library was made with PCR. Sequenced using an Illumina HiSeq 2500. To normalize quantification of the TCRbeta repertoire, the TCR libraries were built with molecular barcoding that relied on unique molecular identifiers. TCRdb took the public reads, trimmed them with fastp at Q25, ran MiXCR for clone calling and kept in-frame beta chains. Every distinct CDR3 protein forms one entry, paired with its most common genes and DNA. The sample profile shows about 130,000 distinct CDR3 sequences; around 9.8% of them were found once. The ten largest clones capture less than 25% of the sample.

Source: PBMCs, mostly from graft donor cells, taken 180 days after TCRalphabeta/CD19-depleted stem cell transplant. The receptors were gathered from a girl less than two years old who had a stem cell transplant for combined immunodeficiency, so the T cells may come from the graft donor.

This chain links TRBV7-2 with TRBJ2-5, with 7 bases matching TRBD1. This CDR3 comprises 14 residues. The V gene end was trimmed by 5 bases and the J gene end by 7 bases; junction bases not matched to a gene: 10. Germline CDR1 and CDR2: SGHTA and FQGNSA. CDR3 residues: CASSATGWVGTQYF. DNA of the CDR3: TGTGCCAGCAGCGCGACAGGGTGGGTAGGGACCCAGTACTTC.

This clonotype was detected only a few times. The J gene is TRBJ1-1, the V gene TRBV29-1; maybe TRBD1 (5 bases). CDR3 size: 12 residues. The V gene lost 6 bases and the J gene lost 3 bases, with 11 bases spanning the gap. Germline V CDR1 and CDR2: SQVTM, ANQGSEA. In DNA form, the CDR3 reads TGCAGCGTGGGAGACAGCTACACTGAAGCTTTCTTT. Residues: CSVGDSYTEAFF.

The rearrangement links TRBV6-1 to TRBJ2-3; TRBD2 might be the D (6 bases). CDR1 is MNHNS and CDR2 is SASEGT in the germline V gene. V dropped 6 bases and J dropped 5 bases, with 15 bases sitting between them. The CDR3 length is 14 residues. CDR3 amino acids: CASRDPGRQDTQYF. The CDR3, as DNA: TGTGCCAGCAGAGACCCGGGGAGGCAAGATACGCAGTATTTT.

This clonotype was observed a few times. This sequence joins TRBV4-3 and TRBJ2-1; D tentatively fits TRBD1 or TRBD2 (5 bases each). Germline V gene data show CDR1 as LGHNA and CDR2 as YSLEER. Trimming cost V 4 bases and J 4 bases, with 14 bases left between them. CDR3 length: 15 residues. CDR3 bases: TGCGCCAGCAGCCCCGGGACCTCGCCGTACAATGAGCAGTTCTTC. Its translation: CASSPGTSPYNEQFF.

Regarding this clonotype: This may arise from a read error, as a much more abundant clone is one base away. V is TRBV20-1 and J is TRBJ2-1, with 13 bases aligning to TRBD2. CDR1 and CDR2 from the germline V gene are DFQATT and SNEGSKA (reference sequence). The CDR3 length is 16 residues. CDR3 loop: CCAPGGGLAGVGEQFF. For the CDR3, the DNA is TGCTGTGCTCCGGGGGGAGGACTAGCGGGAGTGGGTGAGCAGTTCTTC.

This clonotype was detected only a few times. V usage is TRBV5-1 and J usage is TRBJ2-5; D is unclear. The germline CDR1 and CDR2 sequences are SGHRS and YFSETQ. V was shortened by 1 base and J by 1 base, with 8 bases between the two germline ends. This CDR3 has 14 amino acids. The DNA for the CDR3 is TGCGCCAGCAGCTTGAAGGCAGGCCAAGAGACCCAGTACTTC. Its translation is CASSLKAGQETQYF.

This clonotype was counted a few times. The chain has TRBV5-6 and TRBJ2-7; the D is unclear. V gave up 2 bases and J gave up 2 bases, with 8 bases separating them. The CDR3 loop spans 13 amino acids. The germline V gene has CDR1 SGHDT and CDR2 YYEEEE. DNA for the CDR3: TGTGCCAGCAGCTTATCCAGTACCTACGAGCAGTACTTC. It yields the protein CASSLSSTYEQYF.

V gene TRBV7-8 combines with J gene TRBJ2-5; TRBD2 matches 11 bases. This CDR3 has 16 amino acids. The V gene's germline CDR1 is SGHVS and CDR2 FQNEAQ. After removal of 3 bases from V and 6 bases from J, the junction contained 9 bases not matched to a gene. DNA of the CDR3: TGTGCCAGCAGCTTCCCTAGCGGGAGGTGGGAGAAGACCCAGTACTTC. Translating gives CASSFPSGRWEKTQYF.

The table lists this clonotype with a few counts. CDR3 nucleotide sequence: TGTGCCAGCAGGGACAGTATCTATGGCTACACCTTC. Translated, it gives CASRDSIYGYTF. The chain couples TRBV6-1 to TRBJ1-2, with D perhaps TRBD1 (6 bases). V lost 6 bases to trimming and J lost 4 bases, with 9 bases between them. The length of the CDR3 is 12 residues. CDR1 MNHNS and CDR2 SASEGT come from the germline V gene.